A selection of T cell receptor beta chains follows, all from one sample in a study of early T cells in non-severe SARS-CoV-2 infection. TCRdb passed the 5' RACE reads through MiXCR, listing each CDR3 protein once. The sample lists tens of thousands of distinct CDR3 sequences, about 10% occurring once. Sequencing was carried out using whole blood. The receptors were sampled from an adult who was a healthcare worker with PCR-confirmed SARS-CoV-2 infection or an uninfected control (not recorded which). Each CDR3 is given with its conserved first and last residue. A D gene is named only where the DNA matches it firmly. Some rows mark clone size as missing; the rest say once, few, many or name a class of expanded clone.

TRBV6-5	TRBD1	few	TRBJ1-2	CASSPGQGPYGYTF	TGTGCCAGCAGCCCTGGACAGGGACCCTATGGCTACACCTTC
TRBV29-1	.	.	TRBJ2-7	CSVQEEEQYF	TGCAGCGTCCAAGAGGAAGAGCAGTACTTC
TRBV20-1	TRBD2	many	TRBJ2-3	CSARDLPSGGDTQYF	TGCAGTGCTAGAGATCTTCCCAGCGGGGGAGATACGCAGTATTTT
TRBV6-1	TRBD1	many	TRBJ2-7	CASGGRSYEQYF	TGTGCTTCAGGGGGCAGGTCCTACGAGCAGTACTTC
TRBV4-1	.	many	TRBJ2-7	CASSSVGQAYEQYF	TGCGCCAGCAGCTCGGTAGGGCAGGCCTACGAGCAGTACTTC
TRBV2	TRBD1	few	TRBJ1-6	CASRKSTGEHSPLHF	TGTGCCAGCAGGAAATCGACAGGGGAGCATTCACCCCTCCACTTT
TRBV12-3/TRBV12-4	.	many	TRBJ2-7	CASSFSEGSVEQYF	TGTGCCAGCAGTTTTTCGGAGGGATCGGTCGAGCAGTACTTC
TRBV5-1	.	few	TRBJ1-1	CASSSTGRDTEAFF	TGCGCCAGCAGCTCGACAGGTCGGGACACTGAAGCTTTCTTT
TRBV7-3	.	medium-sized	TRBJ2-2	CASSLIPNGELFF	TGTGCCAGCAGCTTAATCCCTAACGGGGAGCTGTTTTTT
TRBV5-4	.	.	TRBJ2-6	CASSSGVSGANVLTF	TGTGCCAGCAGCTCAGGGGTTTCTGGGGCCAACGTCCTGACTTTC
TRBV7-2	.	many	TRBJ2-7	CASSRRSYDEQYF	TGTGCCAGCAGCCGCAGGAGTTACGACGAGCAGTACTTC
TRBV10-3	.	many	TRBJ2-3	CAISAELDTQYF	TGTGCCATCAGTGCAGAACTGGATACGCAGTATTTT
TRBV4-1	TRBD2	many	TRBJ2-7	CASSQGLLAGGINEQYF	TGCGCCAGCAGCCAAGGTTTGCTAGCGGGAGGTATAAACGAGCAGTACTTC
TRBV30	.	many	TRBJ2-5	CAWSYAQETQYF	TGTGCCTGGAGTTATGCCCAAGAGACCCAGTACTTC
TRBV5-4	.	.	TRBJ1-6	CASSLDSNSPLHF	TGTGCCAGCAGCTTGGACAGCAATTCACCCCTCCACTTT
TRBV5-6	.	few	TRBJ2-5	CASSSKHRLEQETQYF	TGTGCCAGCAGCTCCAAACACCGACTAGAGCAAGAGACCCAGTACTTC
TRBV2	.	.	TRBJ1-1	CASTREGLTEAFF	TGTGCCAGTACCCGAGAGGGGTTGACTGAAGCTTTCTTT
TRBV14	TRBD2	many	TRBJ2-5	CASSQSPAGGRETQYF	TGTGCCAGCAGCCAATCCCCAGCGGGGGGGCGAGAGACCCAGTACTTC
TRBV12-5	.	few	TRBJ1-5	CASGLVPNQPQHF	TGTGCTAGTGGTTTGGTACCTAATCAGCCCCAGCATTTT
TRBV6-6	.	many	TRBJ2-1	CASSYSSVEQFF	TGTGCCAGCAGTTACTCGTCGGTTGAGCAGTTCTTC
TRBV4-3	TRBD1	.	TRBJ1-4	CASSPGQGKEKLFF	TGCGCCAGCAGCCCCGGACAGGGAAAAGAAAAACTGTTTTTT
TRBV30	.	.	TRBJ2-2	CAWSGLRTGELFF	TGTGCCTGGAGCGGTCTTCGCACCGGGGAGCTGTTTTTT
TRBV29-1	.	few	TRBJ2-7	CSVAATYEQYF	TGCAGCGTTGCGGCAACCTACGAGCAGTACTTC
TRBV29-1	.	.	TRBJ2-3	CSVEGTDTQYF	TGCAGCGTTGAAGGCACAGATACGCAGTATTTT
TRBV5-6	.	few	TRBJ1-2	CASSLSPGNPYGYTF	TGTGCCAGCAGCTTGTCCCCAGGGAACCCCTATGGCTACACCTTC
TRBV5-1	TRBD1	many	TRBJ1-2	CASSSTGADGYTF	TGCGCCAGCAGTTCGACAGGGGCCGATGGCTACACCTTC
TRBV5-1	.	few	TRBJ2-5	CASNVGGDQETQYF	TGCGCCAGCAACGTTGGAGGGGACCAAGAGACCCAGTACTTC
TRBV7-2	.	.	TRBJ2-3	CASRGVTRGTDTQYF	TGTGCCAGCAGGGGCGTCACAAGGGGCACAGATACGCAGTATTTT
TRBV11-2	TRBD2	few	TRBJ2-5	CASSQYGGAQETQYF	TGTGCCAGCAGCCAATACGGGGGGGCCCAAGAGACCCAGTACTTC
TRBV6-6	TRBD1	.	TRBJ1-5	CASRTGIDQPQHF	TGTGCCAGCAGGACAGGGATCGATCAGCCCCAGCATTTT
TRBV12-5	.	few	TRBJ2-1	CASGSRGGHEQFF	TGTGCTAGTGGTTCAAGGGGGGGGCATGAGCAGTTCTTC
TRBV12-3/TRBV12-4	.	.	TRBJ2-3	CASSPSPRLMAQYF	TGTGCCAGCAGTCCCTCACCTCGGTTGATGGCGCAGTATTTT
TRBV6-2/TRBV6-3	.	.	TRBJ2-5	CASSPGIQETQYF	TGTGCCAGCAGTCCCGGGATTCAAGAGACCCAGTACTTC
TRBV12-5	TRBD2	many	TRBJ2-1	CASGFRPWGLPNNEQFF	TGTGCTAGTGGTTTCCGTCCCTGGGGACTACCAAACAATGAGCAGTTCTTC
TRBV7-9	TRBD2	many	TRBJ2-1	CASSLAREAGVLNEQFF	TGTGCCAGCAGCTTGGCCCGAGAAGCGGGAGTGCTCAATGAGCAGTTCTTC
TRBV20-1	.	.	TRBJ1-3	CSARRGVYSGNTIYF	TGCAGTGCCAGACGGGGGGTCTACTCTGGAAACACCATATATTTT
TRBV7-2	.	few	TRBJ2-7	CASSLAGLASYEQYF	TGTGCCAGCAGCTTAGCGGGACTTGCTAGCTACGAGCAGTACTTC
TRBV6-4	TRBD2	many	TRBJ2-1	CASSELADSYNEQFF	TGTGCCAGCAGTGAACTAGCGGACTCCTACAATGAGCAGTTCTTC
TRBV30	.	few	TRBJ2-3	CACPQGDTQYF	TGTGCCTGTCCCCAAGGAGATACGCAGTATTTT
TRBV20-1	.	many	TRBJ1-2	CSAEGTSANYGYTF	TGCAGTGCGGAAGGGACTTCGGCTAACTATGGCTACACCTTC
TRBV9	.	many	TRBJ2-7	CASSAAGGSGEQYF	TGTGCCAGCAGCGCTGCTGGTGGCTCGGGCGAGCAGTACTTC
TRBV5-1	TRBD1	few	TRBJ1-2	CASSGQVSYGYTF	TGCGCCAGCAGTGGACAGGTTTCCTATGGCTACACCTTC
TRBV10-3	.	.	TRBJ2-3	CAIKGGFTDTQYF	TGTGCCATCAAGGGGGGATTCACAGATACGCAGTATTTT
TRBV20-1	TRBD2	few	TRBJ2-1	CSASGGAVNEQFF	TGCAGTGCTAGCGGGGGGGCCGTTAATGAGCAGTTCTTC
TRBV20-1	.	many	TRBJ1-1	CSAWSTEAFF	TGCAGTGCTTGGTCCACTGAAGCTTTCTTT
TRBV7-6	.	many	TRBJ2-3	CASSLSLGGSTDTQYF	TGTGCCAGCAGCTTAAGCCTCGGGGGCAGCACAGATACGCAGTATTTT
TRBV4-1	TRBD1	many	TRBJ2-1	CASSQGQGAYNEQFF	TGCGCCAGCAGCCAAGGACAGGGGGCGTACAATGAGCAGTTCTTC
TRBV15	TRBD1	.	TRBJ1-2	CATSPQGERNYGYTF	TGTGCCACCAGCCCCCAGGGGGAACGGAACTATGGCTACACCTTC
TRBV5-8	.	.	TRBJ2-7	CASSVTGPYEQYF	TGTGCCAGCAGCGTGACAGGTCCCTACGAGCAGTACTTC
TRBV5-1	.	many	TRBJ2-5	CASREGSQETQYF	TGCGCCAGCAGGGAGGGATCCCAAGAGACCCAGTACTTC
TRBV29-1	.	few	TRBJ1-2	CSVVTVDYYGYTF	TGCAGCGTTGTTACAGTAGATTACTATGGCTACACCTTC
TRBV7-3	.	many	TRBJ1-3	CASSPSQGGAIYF	TGTGCCAGCAGCCCCTCCCAGGGAGGCGCCATATATTTT
TRBV12-3/TRBV12-4	.	.	TRBJ1-6	CASSLGPGQLHF	TGTGCCAGCAGTTTGGGACCGGGACAACTACACTTT
TRBV20-1	.	.	TRBJ2-7	CSARFPGSYEQYF	TGCAGTGCTAGGTTCCCGGGCTCCTACGAGCAGTACTTC
TRBV24-1	.	many	TRBJ1-1	CATSDSAGGADTEAFF	TGTGCCACCAGTGATTCCGCCGGGGGGGCGGACACTGAAGCTTTCTTT
TRBV7-3	.	.	TRBJ2-7	CASSLGGGPTYEQYF	TGTGCCAGCAGCTTAGGAGGGGGACCCACCTACGAGCAGTACTTC
TRBV7-2	.	many	TRBJ2-3	CASSLGGRPGDTQYF	TGTGCCAGCAGCTTAGGGGGGCGTCCGGGGGATACGCAGTATTTT
TRBV20-1	.	.	TRBJ2-3	CSARDRLYTQYF	TGCAGTGCTAGAGATCGGCTATATACGCAGTATTTT
TRBV6-8	.	many	TRBJ1-5	CARTGEQGFSNQPQHF	TGTGCCAGAACGGGGGAACAGGGATTTAGCAATCAGCCCCAGCATTTT